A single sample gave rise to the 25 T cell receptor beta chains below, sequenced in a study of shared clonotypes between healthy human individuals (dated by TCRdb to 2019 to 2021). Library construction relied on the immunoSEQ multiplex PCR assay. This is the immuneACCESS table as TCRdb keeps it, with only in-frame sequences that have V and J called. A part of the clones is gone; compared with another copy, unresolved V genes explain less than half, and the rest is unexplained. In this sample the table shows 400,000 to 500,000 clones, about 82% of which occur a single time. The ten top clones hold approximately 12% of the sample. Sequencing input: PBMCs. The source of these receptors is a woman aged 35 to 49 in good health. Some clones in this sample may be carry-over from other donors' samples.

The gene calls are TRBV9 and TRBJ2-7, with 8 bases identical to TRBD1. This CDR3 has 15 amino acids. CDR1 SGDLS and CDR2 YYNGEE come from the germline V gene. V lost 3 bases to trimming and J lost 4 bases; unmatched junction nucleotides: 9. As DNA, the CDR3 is TGTGCCAGCAGCGACGACAGGGGTTTGGGTTACGAGCAGTACTTC. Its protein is CASSDDRGLGYEQYF.

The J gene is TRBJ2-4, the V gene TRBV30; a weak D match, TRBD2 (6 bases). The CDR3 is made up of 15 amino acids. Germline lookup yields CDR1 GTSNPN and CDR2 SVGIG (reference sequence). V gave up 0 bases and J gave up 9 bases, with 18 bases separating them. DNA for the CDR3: TGTGCCTGGAGTGTTAGCGGAGCCGCGGGGAGCATTCAGTACTTC. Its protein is CAWSVSGAAGSIQYF.

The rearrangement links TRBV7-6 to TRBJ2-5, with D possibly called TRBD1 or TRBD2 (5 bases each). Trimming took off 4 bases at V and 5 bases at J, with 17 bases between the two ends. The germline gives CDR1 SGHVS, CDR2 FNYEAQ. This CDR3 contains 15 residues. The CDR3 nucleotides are TGTGCCAGCAGCTCTAACAGGCGAAGAGGGGAGACCCAGTACTTC. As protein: CASSSNRRRGETQYF.

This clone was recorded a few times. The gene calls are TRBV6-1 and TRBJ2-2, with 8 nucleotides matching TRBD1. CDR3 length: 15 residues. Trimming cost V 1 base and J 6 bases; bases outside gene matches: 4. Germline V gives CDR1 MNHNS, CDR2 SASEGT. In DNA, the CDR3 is TGTGCCAGCAGTGAAGGGACAGGGACACCCGGGGAGCTGTTTTTT. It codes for CASSEGTGTPGELFF.

The DNA for the CDR3 is TGTGCCAGTCGGGGGGGGTCCTACGAGCAGTACTTC. Translating it yields CASRGGSYEQYF. V is TRBV19 and J is TRBJ2-7; TRBD2 matches at 8 bases. The CDR3 totals 12 residues. The trim removed 8 bases at V and 1 base at J, leaving 1 base unmatched. Germline loops: CDR1 LNHDA, CDR2 SQIVND (reference sequence).

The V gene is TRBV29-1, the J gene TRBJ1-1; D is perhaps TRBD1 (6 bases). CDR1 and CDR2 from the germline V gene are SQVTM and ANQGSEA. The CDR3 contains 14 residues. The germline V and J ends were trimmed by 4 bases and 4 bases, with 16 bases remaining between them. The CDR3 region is CSVANRASVTEAFF. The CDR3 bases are TGCAGCGTTGCCAACAGGGCGTCGGTCACTGAAGCTTTCTTT. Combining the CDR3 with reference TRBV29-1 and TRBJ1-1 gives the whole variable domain SAVISQKPSRDICQRGTSLTIQCQVDSQVTMMFWYRQQPGQSLTLIATANQGSEATYESGFVIDKFPISRPNLTFSTLTVSNMSPEDSSIYLCSVANRASVTEAFFGQGTRLTVV.

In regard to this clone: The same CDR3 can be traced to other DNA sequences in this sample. The CDR3: CASSLGGWNTEAFF. CDR3 coding DNA: TGTGCCAGCAGCTTAGGGGGGTGGAACACTGAAGCTTTCTTT. The rearrangement joins TRBV7-9 to TRBJ1-1; D may be TRBD1 (5 bases). The CDR3 has 14 amino acids. The V and J ends lost 1 base and 1 base respectively, with 7 bases between them. The germline gives CDR1 SEHNR, CDR2 FQNEAQ (reference sequence).

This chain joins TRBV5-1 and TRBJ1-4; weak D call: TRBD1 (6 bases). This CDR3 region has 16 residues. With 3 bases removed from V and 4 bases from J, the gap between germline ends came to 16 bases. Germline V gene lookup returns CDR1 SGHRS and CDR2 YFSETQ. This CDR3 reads CASSSGDSQLNEKLFF. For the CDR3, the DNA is TGCGCCAGCAGCTCAGGGGACTCCCAGCTTAATGAAAAACTGTTTTTT. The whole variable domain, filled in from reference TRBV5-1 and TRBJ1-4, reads KAGVTQTPRYLIKTRGQQVTLSCSPISGHRSVSWYQQTPGQGLQFLFEYFSETQRNKGNFPGRFSGRQFSNSRSEMNVSTLELGDSALYLCASSSGDSQLNEKLFFGSGTQLSVL.

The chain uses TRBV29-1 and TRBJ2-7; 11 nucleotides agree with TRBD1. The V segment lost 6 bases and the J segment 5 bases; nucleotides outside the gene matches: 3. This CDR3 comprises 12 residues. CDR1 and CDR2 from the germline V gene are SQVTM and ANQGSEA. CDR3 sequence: CSVAGQGDEQYF. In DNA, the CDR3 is TGCAGCGTCGCGGGACAGGGGGACGAGCAGTACTTC.

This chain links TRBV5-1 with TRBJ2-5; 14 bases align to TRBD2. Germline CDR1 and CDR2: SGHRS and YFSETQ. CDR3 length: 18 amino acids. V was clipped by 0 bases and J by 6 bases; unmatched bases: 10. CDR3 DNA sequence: TGCGCCAGCAGCTTGGTTTCCCGACTAGCGGGAGGGCCAAAGACCCAGTACTTC. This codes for CASSLVSRLAGGPKTQYF.

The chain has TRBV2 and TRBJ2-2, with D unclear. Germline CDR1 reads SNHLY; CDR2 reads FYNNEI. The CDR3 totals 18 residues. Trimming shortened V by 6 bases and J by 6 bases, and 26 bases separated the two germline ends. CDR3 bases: TGTGCCAGCAGGGGCGCCACCTTAGGCCCCAAAGGTTCCGGGGAGCTGTTTTTT. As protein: CASRGATLGPKGSGELFF.

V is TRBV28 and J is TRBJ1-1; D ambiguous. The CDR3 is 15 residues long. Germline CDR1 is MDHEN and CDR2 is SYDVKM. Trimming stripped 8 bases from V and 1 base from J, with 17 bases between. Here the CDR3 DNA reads TGTGCCAGCGACTCAGAGGCAGCCGGGAACACTGAAGCTTTCTTT. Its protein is CASDSEAAGNTEAFF.

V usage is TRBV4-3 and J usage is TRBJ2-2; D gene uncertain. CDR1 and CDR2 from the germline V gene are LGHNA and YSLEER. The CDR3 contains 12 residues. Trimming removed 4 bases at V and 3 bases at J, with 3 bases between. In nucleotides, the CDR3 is TGCGCCAGCAGCCCCCACACCGGGGAGCTGTTTTTT. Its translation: CASSPHTGELFF.

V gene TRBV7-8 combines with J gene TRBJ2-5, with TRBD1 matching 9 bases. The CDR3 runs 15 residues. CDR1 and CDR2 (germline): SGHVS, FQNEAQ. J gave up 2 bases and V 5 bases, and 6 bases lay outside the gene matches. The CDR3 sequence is CASSLGQGPQETQYF. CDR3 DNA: TGTGCCAGCAGCCTCGGACAGGGGCCACAAGAGACCCAGTACTTC.

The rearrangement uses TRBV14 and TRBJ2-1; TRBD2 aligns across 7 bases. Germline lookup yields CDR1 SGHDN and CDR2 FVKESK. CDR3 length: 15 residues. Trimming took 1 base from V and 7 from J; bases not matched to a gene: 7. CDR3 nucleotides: TGTGCCAGCAGCCAAGTGACTAGCCGAGTGAATGAGCAGTTCTTC. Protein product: CASSQVTSRVNEQFF. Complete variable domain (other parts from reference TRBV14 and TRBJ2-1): EAGVTQFPSHSVIEKGQTVTLRCDPISGHDNLYWYRRVMGKEIKFLLHFVKESKQDESGMPNNRFLAERTGGTYSTLKVQPAELEDSGVYFCASSQVTSRVNEQFFGPGTRLTVL.

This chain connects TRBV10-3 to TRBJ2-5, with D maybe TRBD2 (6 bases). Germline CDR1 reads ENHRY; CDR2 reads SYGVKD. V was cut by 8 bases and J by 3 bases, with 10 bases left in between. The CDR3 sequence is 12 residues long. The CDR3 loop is CAISSSEETQYF. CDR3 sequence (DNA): TGTGCCATCTCGTCTAGCGAAGAGACCCAGTACTTC.

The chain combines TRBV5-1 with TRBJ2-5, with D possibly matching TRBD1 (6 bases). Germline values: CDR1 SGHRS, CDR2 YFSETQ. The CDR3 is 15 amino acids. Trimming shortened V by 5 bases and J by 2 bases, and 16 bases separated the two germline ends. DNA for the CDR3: TGCGCCAGCAGGCTGTCAGGGGTTGATCAAGAGACCCAGTACTTC. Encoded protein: CASRLSGVDQETQYF. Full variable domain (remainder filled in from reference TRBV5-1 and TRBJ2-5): KAGVTQTPRYLIKTRGQQVTLSCSPISGHRSVSWYQQTPGQGLQFLFEYFSETQRNKGNFPGRFSGRQFSNSRSEMNVSTLELGDSALYLCASRLSGVDQETQYFGPGTRLLVL.

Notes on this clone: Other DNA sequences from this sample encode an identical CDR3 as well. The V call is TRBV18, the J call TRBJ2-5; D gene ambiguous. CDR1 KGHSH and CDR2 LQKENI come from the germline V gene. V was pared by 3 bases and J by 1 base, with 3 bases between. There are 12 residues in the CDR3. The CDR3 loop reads CASSPRQETQYF. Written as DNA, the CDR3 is TGTGCCAGCTCACCTCGCCAAGAGACCCAGTACTTC.

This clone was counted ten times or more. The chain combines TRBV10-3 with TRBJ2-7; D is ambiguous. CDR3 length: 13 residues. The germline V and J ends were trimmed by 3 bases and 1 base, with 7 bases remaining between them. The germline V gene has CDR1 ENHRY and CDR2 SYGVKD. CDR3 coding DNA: TGTGCCATCAGTGAACCCCCATCCTACGAGCAGTACTTC. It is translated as CAISEPPSYEQYF.

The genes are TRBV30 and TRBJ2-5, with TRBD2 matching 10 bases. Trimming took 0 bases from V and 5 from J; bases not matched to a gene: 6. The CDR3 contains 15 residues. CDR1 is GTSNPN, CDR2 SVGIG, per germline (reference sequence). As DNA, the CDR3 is TGTGCCTGGAGTGTACTAGCGGGATTTGGGGAGACCCAGTACTTC. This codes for CAWSVLAGFGETQYF.

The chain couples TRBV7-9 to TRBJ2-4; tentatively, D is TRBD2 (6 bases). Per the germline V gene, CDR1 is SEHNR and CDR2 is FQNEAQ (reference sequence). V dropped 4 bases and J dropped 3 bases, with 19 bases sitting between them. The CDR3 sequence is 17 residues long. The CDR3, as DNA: TGTGCCAGCAGCTCCCCCCGTCGGGACGGGGGCAAAAACATTCAGTACTTC. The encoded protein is CASSSPRRDGGKNIQYF.

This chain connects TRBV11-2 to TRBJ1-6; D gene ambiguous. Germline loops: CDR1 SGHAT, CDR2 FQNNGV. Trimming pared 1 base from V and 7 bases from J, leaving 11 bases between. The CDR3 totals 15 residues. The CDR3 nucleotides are TGTGCCAGCAGCTTAGCTTTAGGAGAAAATTCACCCCTCCACTTT. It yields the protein CASSLALGENSPLHF.

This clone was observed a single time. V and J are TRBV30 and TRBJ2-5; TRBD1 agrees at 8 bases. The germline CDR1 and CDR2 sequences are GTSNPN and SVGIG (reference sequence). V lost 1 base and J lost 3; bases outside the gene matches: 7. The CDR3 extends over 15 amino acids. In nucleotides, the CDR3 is TGTGCCTGGAGTGGGGCAGGGGGCGTTAAAGAGACCCAGTACTTC. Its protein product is CAWSGAGGVKETQYF.

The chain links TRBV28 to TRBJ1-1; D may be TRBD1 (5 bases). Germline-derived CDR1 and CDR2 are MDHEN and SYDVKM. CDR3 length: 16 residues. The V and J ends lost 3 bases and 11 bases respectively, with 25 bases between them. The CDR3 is CASSFGRWAGPVEAFF. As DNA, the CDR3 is TGTGCCAGCAGTTTCGGGAGGTGGGCAGGGCCCGTAGAGGCTTTCTTT.

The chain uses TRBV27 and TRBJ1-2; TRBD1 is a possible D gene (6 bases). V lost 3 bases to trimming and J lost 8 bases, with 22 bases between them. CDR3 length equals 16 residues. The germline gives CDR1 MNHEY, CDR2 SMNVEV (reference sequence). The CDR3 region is CASSFYEGGGLEGYTF. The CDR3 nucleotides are TGTGCCAGCAGTTTCTATGAGGGGGGGGGTCTCGAGGGCTACACCTTC.